This is a list of T cell receptor beta chains from one sample in a study of blood T cell repertoires in COVID-19. This table comes from immunoSEQ multiplex PCR, and its TCRdb copy is limited to in-frame clones, with some not included. This table holds 80,000 or so clones, around 80% found once. Sequencing was done on a sample of peripheral blood. The receptor set was obtained from a man in his 60s with acute or convalescent COVID-19. The CDR3 runs from the conserved cysteine through the conserved F or W. The D gene is left open where the match is weak. Not every row has a clone size; where given, it reads once, few, many or a size class.

TRBJ1-5 NA NA TRBV19 CASSNWGGDNQPQHF TGTGCCAGTTCTAACTGGGGGGGCGACAATCAGCCCCAGCATTTT
TRBJ2-3 NA NA TRBV11-2 CASSSRLGTDTQYF TGTGCCAGCAGCTCCAGGCTGGGCACAGATACGCAGTATTTT
TRBJ1-1 NA NA TRBV11-2 CASSTQVAWGEAFF TGTGCCAGCAGCACCCAGGTGGCATGGGGCGAAGCTTTCTTT
TRBJ2-2 TRBD1 NA TRBV27 CASSSFGRTGVGTGELFF TGTGCCAGCAGTTCCTTCGGCCGGACAGGGGTCGGCACCGGGGAGCTGTTTTTT
TRBJ2-7 TRBD2 NA TRBV6-5 CASSWLTSGNEQYF TGTGCCAGCAGTTGGCTGACTAGCGGGAACGAGCAGTACTTC
TRBJ1-5 TRBD1 few TRBV19 CASKSDRAGMAPQHF TGTGCCAGTAAATCGGACAGGGCGGGAATGGCGCCCCAGCATTTT
TRBJ1-2 NA NA TRBV6-6 CASRENINYGYTF TGTGCCAGCAGAGAAAACATTAACTATGGCTACACCTTC
TRBJ2-7 NA NA TRBV29-1 CSVNRGTRTHEQYF TGCAGCGTCAATAGGGGGACAAGGACCCACGAGCAGTACTTC
TRBJ1-1 TRBD1 NA TRBV28 CASMVAQGEAFF TGTGCCAGCATGGTGGCGCAGGGGGAGGCTTTCTTT
TRBJ2-7 TRBD1 few TRBV5-1 CASSRSGTGVYEQYF TGCGCCAGCAGCCGATCCGGGACAGGGGTCTACGAGCAGTACTTC
TRBJ2-6 NA NA TRBV7-3 CASSPRGGPGANVLTF TGTGCCAGCAGCCCAAGAGGGGGACCCGGGGCCAACGTCCTGACTTTC
TRBJ2-1 NA NA TRBV28 CASAGLYHNEQFF TGTGCCAGCGCGGGGCTCTACCACAATGAGCAGTTCTTC
TRBJ1-6 NA NA TRBV19 CASSQINSPLHF TGTGCCAGTAGTCAGATCAATTCACCCCTCCACTTT
TRBJ1-5 TRBD1 NA TRBV28 CASSWTGSGSNQPQHF TGTGCCAGCAGCTGGACAGGGAGCGGTAGCAATCAGCCCCAGCATTTT
TRBJ1-4 NA NA TRBV29-1 CSVGTGGEKLFF TGCAGCGTTGGGACCGGAGGCGAAAAACTGTTTTTT
TRBJ1-2 TRBD1 once TRBV6-6 CASSNYRDRNSGYTF TGTGCCAGCAGCAACTACCGGGACAGGAATTCGGGCTACACCTTC
TRBJ2-7 TRBD2 NA TRBV3-1/TRBV3-2 CASSHGTSGTFVYEQYF TGTGCCAGCAGCCACGGGACTAGCGGGACTTTTGTCTACGAGCAGTACTTC
TRBJ2-2 NA NA TRBV5-1 CASSPLGVNTGELFF TGCGCCAGCAGCCCTCTAGGGGTTAACACCGGGGAGCTGTTTTTT
TRBJ1-2 NA NA TRBV5-1 CASSLEAGNYGYTF TGCGCCAGCAGCTTGGAGGCGGGGAACTATGGCTACACCTTC
TRBJ1-4 NA NA TRBV11-2 CASSLKPGTNEKLFF TGTGCCAGCAGCTTAAAACCAGGGACTAATGAAAAACTGTTTTTT
TRBJ2-1 NA NA TRBV19 CASSIGHEQFF TGTGCCAGTAGTATAGGGCATGAGCAGTTCTTC
TRBJ1-1 NA NA TRBV5-4 CASSLDFKNTEAFF TGTGCCAGCAGTCTCGACTTCAAGAACACTGAAGCTTTCTTT
TRBJ2-3 TRBD1 NA TRBV15 CATSRVGGIPDTQYF TGTGCCACCAGCAGAGTAGGGGGCATTCCAGATACGCAGTATTTT
TRBJ2-2 TRBD1 NA TRBV6-6 CASIMTGRNTGELFF TGTGCCAGCATTATGACAGGGCGAAACACCGGGGAGCTGTTTTTT
TRBJ2-3 TRBD2 NA TRBV11-3 CASSAGTRETDTQYF TGTGCCAGCAGCGCAGGGACTAGAGAAACAGATACGCAGTATTTT
TRBJ1-6 NA NA TRBV30 CAWSAGAQGLHF TGTGCCTGGAGTGCAGGGGCACAGGGCCTCCACTTT
TRBJ2-3 NA NA TRBV28 CASQQPKEGNTDTQYF TGTGCCAGCCAACAACCTAAAGAGGGTAACACAGATACGCAGTATTTT